This T cell receptor (beta chain) was captured by sequencing in a study of blood T cell repertoires in COVID-19 (dated by TCRdb to the early 2020s). The study in broad terms: Samples from collaborators originated in the United States, Italy and Spain and spanned both the acute and convalescent phases of COVID-19. The prospective study material was composed of cDNA or gDNA derived from T cells, B-cell-depleted T cells, or PBMCs. Subjects who had been exposed to COVID-19, were actively infected with it, or had recovered from it provided the deeply sampled blood TCRbeta repertoires that made up the dataset. A freely available public database, intended as a resource for researchers studying the immune response to SARS-CoV-2, is where the repertoires were released. The samples were drawn from two sources: the first 160 participants of the ongoing ImmuneRACE study, and fewer than 1,500 subjects contributed by 6 global collaborators. Sample metadata almost always included a de-identified subject ID, COVID-19 status, age in years and sex. HLA class I and class II types, where available, came from metadata supplied by the sample provider rather than from assay-based typing. General study outcomes and caveats: The amount of clinical and demographic metadata varied by source and participant and was provided uncurated.

On this clone: It lacks a known antigen. Base qualities are not provided; no much larger clone lies one nucleotide away.

The CDR3, cysteine through phenylalanine, is 17 amino acids long. Only the CDR3 DNA is retained, 51 bases long and in frame from the first base. CDR1 and CDR2 are drawn from the germline V gene: SGDLS, YYNGEE. At the junction V is shortened by 4 bases and J by 5 bases, with 21 bases in between. TCRbeta CDR3 regions were amplified from genomic DNA by means of the immunoSEQ Assay, a bias-controlled multiplex PCR. For the original study's pipeline: The number of nucleated cells in each sample was estimated by amplification of reference gene primers within the assay. Sequence reads were collapsed and filtered to measure the absolute abundance of every unique TCRbeta CDR3 rearrangement. For each sample, productive Simpson clonality was calculated by taking the square root of Simpson's diversity index across productive rearrangements. Entries here come from immuneACCESS through TCRdb and include only in-frame sequences with V and J called. Some clones fail to appear in such tables; in the studies checked, an unresolved V gene covers under half of the shortfall, and the cause of the remainder is unknown. V, J and clone size derive from that table, while D and trimming were established from the DNA sequence. For this sample there are about 260,000 clones; about nine tenths appear just once. In total, the top ten clones hold 2% to 3% of the sample.

One collaborating source in Seattle enrolled patients during active infection and followed them longitudinally through the course of disease. Each collaborating institution followed its own protocols to collect whole blood in K2EDTA tubes. For TCRbeta analysis, collaborators shipped samples as frozen whole blood, isolated PBMCs, or DNA extracted from either of those sample types. The receptor was isolated from a person aged 18 to 35 with COVID-19, enrolled during active disease. Sequenced sample: peripheral blood. Recombination joined TRBV9 with TRBJ2-2; the D gene is perhaps TRBD2, from 5 matching bases. The bases read TGTGCCAGCAGCCCCACCCCGACCCGAGGGTTAACCGGGGAGCTGTTTTTT. Its translation reads: CASSPTPTRGLTGELFF.